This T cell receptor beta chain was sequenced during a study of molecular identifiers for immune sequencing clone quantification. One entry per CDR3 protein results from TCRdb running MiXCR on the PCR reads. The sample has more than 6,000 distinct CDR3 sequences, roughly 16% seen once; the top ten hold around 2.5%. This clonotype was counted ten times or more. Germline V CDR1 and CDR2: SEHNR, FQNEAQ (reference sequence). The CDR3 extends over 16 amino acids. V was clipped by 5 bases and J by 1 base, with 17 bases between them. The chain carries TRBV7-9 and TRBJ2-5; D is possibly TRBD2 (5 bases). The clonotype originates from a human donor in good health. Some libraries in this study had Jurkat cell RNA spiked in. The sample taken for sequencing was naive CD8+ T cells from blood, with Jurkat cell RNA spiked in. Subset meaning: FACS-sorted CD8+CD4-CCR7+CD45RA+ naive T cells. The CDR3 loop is CASSPSGAIGQETQYF. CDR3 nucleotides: TGTGCCAGCAGCCCAAGCGGAGCGATTGGCCAAGAGACCCAGTACTTC.